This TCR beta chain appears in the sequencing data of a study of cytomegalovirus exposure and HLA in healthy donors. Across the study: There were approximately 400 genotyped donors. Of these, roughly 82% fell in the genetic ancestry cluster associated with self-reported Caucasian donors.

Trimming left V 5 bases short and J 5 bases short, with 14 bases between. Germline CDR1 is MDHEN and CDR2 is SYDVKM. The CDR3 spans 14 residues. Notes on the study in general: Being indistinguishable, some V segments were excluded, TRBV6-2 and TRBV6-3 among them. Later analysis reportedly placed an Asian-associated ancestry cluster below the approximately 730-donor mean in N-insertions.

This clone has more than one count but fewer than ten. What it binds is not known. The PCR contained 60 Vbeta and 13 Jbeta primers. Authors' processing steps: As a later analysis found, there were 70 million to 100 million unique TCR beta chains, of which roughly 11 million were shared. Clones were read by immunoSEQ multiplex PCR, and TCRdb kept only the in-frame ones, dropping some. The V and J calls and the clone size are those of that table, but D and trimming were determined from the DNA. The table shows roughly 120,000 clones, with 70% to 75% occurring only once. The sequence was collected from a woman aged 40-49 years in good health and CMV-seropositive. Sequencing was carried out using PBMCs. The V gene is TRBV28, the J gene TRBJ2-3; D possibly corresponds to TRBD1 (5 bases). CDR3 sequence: CASSTLGQGDTQYF. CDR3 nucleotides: TGTGCCAGCAGTACGTTGGGTCAGGGAGATACGCAGTATTTT. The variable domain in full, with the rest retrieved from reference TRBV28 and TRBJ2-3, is DVKVTQSSRYLVKRTGEKVFLECVQDMDHENMFWYRQDPGLGLRLIYFSYDVKMKEKGDIPEGYSVSREKKERFSLILESASTNQTSMYLCASSTLGQGDTQYFGPGTRLTVL.